The T cell receptor (beta chain) under discussion was sequenced for a study of CD8+CD57+ T cells in acquired aplastic anemia. Study-level information: Mean yield of DNA from sorted CD4+ and CD8+ cells was 2.5 to 4 ug. Mean read depth for CD4+ cells from healthy donors was about 9.9 million. Study results and caveats: Statistical testing detected no significant gap in CD8+ Simpson's diversity between patients and controls.

Germline V gene sequence: CDR1 MGHRA, CDR2 YSYEKL. The CDR3 sequence is 19 residues long. Losses at the gene ends were 6 bases for V and 0 bases for J; bases not matched to a gene: 17. Worth noting for this clonotype: Its target is not known.

CDR3 and TCR beta VDJ profiling relied on a genomic DNA template. TCRdb redid the calling of the reads with MiXCR, one entry per CDR3 protein. This table holds 150,000 to 200,000 distinct CDR3 sequences, around 60% found once. The sample was sorted CD4+, CD8+, or CD8+CD57+ T cells (not recorded which) from PBMCs. The clonotype comes from a human donor in good health. The chain carries TRBV4-1 and TRBJ2-1, with 7 bases fitting TRBD2. Written as DNA, the CDR3 is TGCGCCAGCAGTCCTTATGGTGGCGGGGGTAAGAGCTCCTACAATGAGCAGTTCTTC. The encoded protein is CASSPYGGGGKSSYNEQFF.